This TCR beta chain is from a study of blood T cell repertoires in COVID-19. Participant-given clinical history determined each cohort assignment. CDR3 length: 15 residues. With 5 bases removed from V and 3 bases from J, the gap between germline ends came to 14 bases. Germline-derived CDR1 and CDR2 are SEHNR and FQNEAQ (reference sequence). Authors' data handling: Nucleated cell counts were estimated from reference gene primer amplification. Using immunoSEQ multiplex PCR, the repertoire was profiled, and TCRdb retains in-frame clones only, with some absent. V and J calls and clone size come straight from that table; D and trimming were deduced from the DNA. The table lists about 240,000 clones, approximately 83% of them singletons.

The J gene is TRBJ1-3, the V gene TRBV7-9, with a weak D call TRBD1 (5 bases). Sequenced: PBMCs or T cells enriched from blood (not recorded which). The sequence was collected from a woman in her forties with acute COVID-19. The CDR3 region is CASSPSAGVGNTIYF. The CDR3 bases are TGTGCCAGCAGCCCGTCGGCGGGGGTTGGAAACACCATATATTTT.